The sequence of this TCR beta chain was determined in a study of vaccination effects on CD4 cells after COVID-19. Study overall: Sampling of a couple of convalescent patients took place 16 days and one week prior to vaccination.

V gave up 2 bases and J gave up 0 bases, with 4 bases separating them. Germline V CDR1 and CDR2: SGHTA, FQGTGA. This CDR3 spans 13 amino acids. Whole-study results and caveats: New vaccine-induced clones made up most post-vaccine spike-reactive clones in convalescents. A shortage of convalescent patients and an absence of early post-infection timepoints characterized the study.

Before any sequencing was done, the ViraFEST assay used viral peptide pools to expand antigen-specific CD4+ T cells. Following 10 days of culture, CD4+ T cells were isolated. The infection with SARS-CoV-2 (confirmed by PCR) occurred in this person between March and December 2020. PBMC were cultured at around 2 million per well with approximately 10 IU/ml IL-2 and 7.5 to 10 ug/ml peptides. A word on this clone: The antigen is undetermined.

Profiling relied on immunoSEQ multiplex PCR, and the TCRdb table lists in-frame clones only, not all of them. This table holds 20,000 to 30,000 clones, approximately 80% found once. Here the sequenced sample was CD4+ T cells from PBMCs cultured with HCoV-NL63 spike peptides, taken before COVID-19 vaccination. The clonotype comes from a human donor who had a prior SARS-CoV-2 infection. The rearrangement uses TRBV7-3 and TRBJ1-1; no reliable D call. CDR3 in amino acids: CASSLHLNTEAFF. The DNA for the CDR3 is TGTGCCAGCAGCTTACATTTGAACACTGAAGCTTTCTTT.